A selection of T cell receptor beta chains follows, all from one sample in a study of cytomegalovirus exposure and HLA in healthy donors. Measured with immunoSEQ multiplex PCR; TCRdb has only the in-frame clones, and not every one. The data contain 63,000 or so clones, approximately 72% of them singletons. What was sequenced was PBMCs. The receptors come from a young woman in good health and CMV-seropositive. CDR3s include the opening cysteine and the closing phenylalanine or tryptophan. Fields, in order: V gene, clone size, J gene, D gene, CDR3 protein, CDR3 DNA. A D gene is named only where the DNA matches it firmly. Clone size is shown for a subset of rows, as once, few, many or a class of expanded clone.

TRBV4-2	.	TRBJ2-1	TRBD2	CASSQDLGLAGGHNEQFF	TGTGCCAGCAGCCAAGATTTAGGACTAGCGGGAGGCCACAATGAGCAGTTCTTC
TRBV28	.	TRBJ2-1	.	CASKAVEREQFF	TGTGCCAGCAAGGCAGTCGAGCGTGAGCAGTTCTTC
TRBV5-1	.	TRBJ2-2	.	CASSVPGTGELFF	TGCGCCAGCAGCGTTCCCGGGACCGGGGAGCTGTTTTTT
TRBV27	.	TRBJ2-7	TRBD1	CASGRGQGVYEQYF	TGTGCCAGCGGCCGGGGACAGGGTGTTTACGAGCAGTACTTC
TRBV6-1	.	TRBJ2-3	.	CASSEVGRADTQYF	TGTGCCAGCAGTGAGGTGGGCAGGGCAGATACGCAGTATTTT
TRBV9	.	TRBJ2-1	TRBD2	CASSSLAGGDEQFF	TGTGCCAGCAGCTCGTTAGCGGGAGGGGATGAGCAGTTCTTC
TRBV13	.	TRBJ1-5	TRBD1	CASSFTGTGGDYSNQPQHF	TGTGCCAGCAGCTTTACCGGGACAGGGGGCGATTATAGCAATCAGCCCCAGCATTTT
TRBV7-2	.	TRBJ2-1	.	CASSLLRGEQFF	TGTGCCAGCAGCTTGCTCCGGGGTGAGCAGTTCTTC
TRBV15	.	TRBJ2-6	.	CATSPRHSGANVLTF	TGTGCCACCAGCCCCCGACACTCTGGGGCCAACGTCCTGACTTTC
TRBV9	.	TRBJ2-1	TRBD2	CASSVSGRAREQFF	TGTGCCAGCAGCGTGAGCGGGAGGGCCCGCGAGCAGTTCTTC
TRBV2	few	TRBJ2-3	TRBD2	CASNLAGGGDTQYF	TGTGCCAGCAACCTAGCGGGAGGTGGAGATACGCAGTATTTT
TRBV14	.	TRBJ2-5	.	CASSQDKGNRPYETQYF	TGTGCCAGCAGCCAAGATAAAGGGAACAGGCCATACGAGACCCAGTACTTC
TRBV14	.	TRBJ2-1	.	CASSQGTGLVDEQFF	TGTGCCAGCAGCCAAGGAACAGGTTTGGTCGATGAGCAGTTCTTC
TRBV28	.	TRBJ1-2	TRBD1	CASSEGQVYGYTF	TGTGCCAGCAGTGAAGGACAGGTATATGGCTACACCTTC
TRBV28	.	TRBJ1-2	TRBD1	CASLGQGYGYTF	TGTGCCAGCCTTGGACAGGGCTATGGCTACACCTTC
TRBV6-5	.	TRBJ2-1	.	CASSFSGGSLNEQFF	TGTGCCAGCAGTTTTTCAGGGGGGAGTTTGAATGAGCAGTTCTTC
TRBV27	.	TRBJ2-7	.	CASSSYLGLSAEQYF	TGTGCCAGCAGTTCCTACCTGGGACTGTCCGCCGAGCAGTACTTC
TRBV9	.	TRBJ2-7	TRBD2	CASSVGGGSPYEQYF	TGTGCCAGCAGCGTAGGAGGCGGGAGTCCTTACGAGCAGTACTTC
TRBV28	.	TRBJ2-7	.	CASSFYYEQYF	TGTGCCAGCAGTTTTTACTACGAGCAGTACTTC
TRBV9	few	TRBJ2-3	.	CASSVSGTQYF	TGTGCCAGCAGCGTATCCGGTACGCAGTATTTT
TRBV5-6	medium-sized	TRBJ2-7	.	CASSLMRSGGMAYEQYF	TGTGCCAGCAGCTTGATGAGGAGCGGAGGGATGGCTTACGAGCAGTACTTC
TRBV6-6	.	TRBJ2-1	TRBD2	CASSGTSVSYNEQFF	TGTGCCAGCAGTGGAACTAGCGTGAGCTACAATGAGCAGTTCTTC
TRBV7-9	.	TRBJ2-1	TRBD2	CASSRGSGSQGEQFF	TGTGCCAGCAGCCGGGGCAGCGGGAGTCAGGGTGAGCAGTTCTTC
TRBV7-3	.	TRBJ2-1	TRBD2	CASSLRGAGRWDEQFF	TGTGCCAGCAGCTTAAGGGGAGCGGGAAGGTGGGATGAGCAGTTCTTC
TRBV9	.	TRBJ2-1	TRBD2	CASSARWDSGSSFF	TGTGCCAGCAGCGCGAGGTGGGATAGCGGGAGTTCCTTCTTC
TRBV11-2	few	TRBJ2-6	.	CASRRTGSGANVLTF	TGTGCCAGCAGGCGTACAGGGTCTGGGGCCAACGTCCTGACTTTC
TRBV30	few	TRBJ1-6	.	CAWSPSGFYNSPLHF	TGTGCCTGGAGTCCCAGCGGGTTTTATAATTCACCCCTCCACTTT
TRBV5-8	.	TRBJ2-7	.	CASSPQGPYEQYF	TGTGCCAGCAGCCCCCAGGGGCCCTACGAGCAGTACTTC
TRBV27	.	TRBJ2-7	TRBD2	CASSFLPRGTSGSYEQYF	TGTGCCAGCAGTTTTCTCCCTCGTGGGACTAGCGGGTCCTACGAGCAGTACTTC
TRBV28	.	TRBJ1-2	.	CASSSADRNYGYTF	TGTGCCAGCAGTTCCGCTGACAGGAACTATGGCTACACCTTC
TRBV7-2	.	TRBJ2-2	TRBD2	CASSLVSGGVVTGELFF	TGTGCCAGCAGCTTAGTGTCGGGGGGAGTAGTCACCGGGGAGCTGTTTTTT
TRBV5-1	.	TRBJ2-3	.	CASSLGLSGSTDTQYF	TGCGCCAGCAGCTTGGGGCTTTCGGGAAGCACAGATACGCAGTATTTT
TRBV5-1	.	TRBJ2-3	TRBD2	CASSPGLDTDTQYF	TGCGCCAGCAGCCCCGGACTAGACACAGATACGCAGTATTTT
TRBV7-9	.	TRBJ1-5	.	CASSLGENQPQHF	TGTGCCAGCAGCTTAGGGGAGAATCAGCCCCAGCATTTT
TRBV19	.	TRBJ2-2	TRBD2	CATLGLAGMDGELFF	TGTGCCACCCTTGGACTAGCGGGGATGGACGGGGAGCTGTTTTTT
TRBV7-8	.	TRBJ2-7	.	CASSLKRPPYEQYF	TGTGCCAGCAGCTTAAAGCGTCCCCCCTACGAGCAGTACTTC
TRBV15	few	TRBJ2-1	TRBD2	CATSSPRLAGSYNEQFF	TGTGCCACCAGCAGCCCCCGACTAGCGGGCTCCTACAATGAGCAGTTCTTC
TRBV5-1	.	TRBJ2-7	.	CASRAVAGPEQYF	TGCGCCAGCCGCGCGGTCGCGGGTCCAGAGCAGTACTTC
TRBV2	.	TRBJ2-1	.	CASSLVDEQFF	TGTGCCAGCAGCCTCGTTGATGAGCAGTTCTTC
TRBV6-1	.	TRBJ2-1	.	CAHQGYNEQFF	TGTGCCCATCAGGGGTACAATGAGCAGTTCTTC
TRBV6-5	.	TRBJ2-7	TRBD1	CASSYDGTGAYEQYF	TGTGCCAGCAGTTACGACGGGACAGGGGCCTACGAGCAGTACTTC
TRBV6-6	.	TRBJ1-4	.	CASILRQAATNEKLFF	TGTGCCAGCATCCTAAGACAGGCTGCAACTAATGAAAAACTGTTTTTT
TRBV9	.	TRBJ2-7	.	CASSVAPGRSEQYF	TGTGCCAGCAGCGTAGCACCAGGGCGAAGCGAGCAGTACTTC
TRBV28	.	TRBJ1-3	.	CASSYSGSRNTIYF	TGTGCCAGCAGTTACTCGGGATCCAGAAACACCATATATTTT
TRBV4-3	.	TRBJ2-2	TRBD2	CASSQDVAAGDNGELFF	TGCGCCAGCAGCCAAGATGTAGCGGCGGGAGATAACGGGGAGCTGTTTTTT
TRBV6-1	.	TRBJ1-6	.	CASSPGGFSPLHF	TGTGCCAGCAGCCCGGGGGGTTTTTCACCCCTCCACTTT
TRBV6-1	.	TRBJ2-1	TRBD2	CASSEGPGGRYNEQFF	TGTGCCAGCAGTGAAGGCCCGGGAGGGAGATACAATGAGCAGTTCTTC
TRBV29-1	.	TRBJ2-3	.	CSARVRGPPTGTDTQYF	TGCAGCGCCCGGGTGCGCGGGCCACCAACAGGCACAGATACGCAGTATTTT
TRBV5-8	.	TRBJ2-7	TRBD1	CASSPTGARSSYEQYF	TGTGCCAGCAGCCCGACAGGGGCACGATCCTCCTACGAGCAGTACTTC
TRBV5-1	.	TRBJ2-7	.	CASSLAPGDYEQYF	TGCGCCAGCAGCTTGGCCCCGGGGGATTACGAGCAGTACTTC
TRBV2	.	TRBJ2-1	.	CASSGRNEQFF	TGTGCCAGCAGTGGGCGGAATGAGCAGTTCTTC
TRBV19	once	TRBJ1-1	.	CASRDKMNTEAFF	TGTGCCAGTAGGGACAAGATGAACACTGAAGCTTTCTTT
TRBV9	.	TRBJ1-1	TRBD1	CASSVAGGRTEAFF	TGTGCCAGCAGCGTAGCAGGGGGGAGGACTGAAGCTTTCTTT
TRBV6-1	.	TRBJ1-1	.	CASTGDTEAFF	TGTGCCAGTACGGGGGACACTGAAGCTTTCTTT
TRBV7-2	once	TRBJ2-3	.	CASSLQSGDTQYF	TGTGCCAGCAGCTTACAGTCAGGGGATACGCAGTATTTT
TRBV7-8	.	TRBJ1-1	TRBD1	CASSIQGDVGAEAFF	TGTGCCAGCAGCATACAGGGGGATGTTGGCGCTGAAGCTTTCTTT
TRBV7-6	.	TRBJ2-2	.	CASSLSTSLVGELFF	TGTGCCAGCAGCTTATCGACTAGTTTGGTCGGGGAGCTGTTTTTT
TRBV27	.	TRBJ2-3	TRBD2	CASSPNSGRALTDTQYF	TGTGCCAGCAGTCCCAATAGCGGGAGGGCCCTTACAGATACGCAGTATTTT
TRBV28	.	TRBJ2-7	.	CASSHLAYSYEQYF	TGTGCCAGCAGCCATCTCGCGTATAGCTACGAGCAGTACTTC
TRBV2	.	TRBJ2-5	TRBD1	CASDGTGKETQYF	TGTGCCAGTGACGGGACAGGGAAAGAGACCCAGTACTTC